This T cell receptor (beta chain) was documented in a study of blood T cell repertoires in COVID-19. About the research overall: The cDNA or gDNA used as material had been derived from T cells, B-cell-depleted T cells, or PBMCs.

In the authors' methods: Estimated nucleated cell counts came from reference gene primer amplification. Generated by immunoSEQ multiplex PCR, the TCRdb table keeps only in-frame clones and is missing some. The V and J calls and the clone size are those of that table, but D and trimming were determined from the DNA. The top ten clones hold more than 0.95% of a sample with roughly 250,000 clones, around 88% of them seen once. Residents of 24 US areas, aged about 18 to 100 years, made up the participants. The CDR3 sequence is 16 residues long. The V gene's germline CDR1 is SNHLY and CDR2 FYNNEI. Deletions cut 4 bases from V and 0 bases from J, with 10 bases between.

Material: PBMCs or T cells enriched from blood (not recorded which). This chain connects TRBV2 to TRBJ1-6; D is possibly TRBD1 (6 bases). The TCR originated in a woman between 40 and 55 years old with acute COVID-19. The CDR3 loop reads CASSGTGSSYNSPLHF. CDR3 in DNA: TGTGCCAGCAGTGGTACAGGGAGCTCCTATAATTCACCCCTCCACTTT.